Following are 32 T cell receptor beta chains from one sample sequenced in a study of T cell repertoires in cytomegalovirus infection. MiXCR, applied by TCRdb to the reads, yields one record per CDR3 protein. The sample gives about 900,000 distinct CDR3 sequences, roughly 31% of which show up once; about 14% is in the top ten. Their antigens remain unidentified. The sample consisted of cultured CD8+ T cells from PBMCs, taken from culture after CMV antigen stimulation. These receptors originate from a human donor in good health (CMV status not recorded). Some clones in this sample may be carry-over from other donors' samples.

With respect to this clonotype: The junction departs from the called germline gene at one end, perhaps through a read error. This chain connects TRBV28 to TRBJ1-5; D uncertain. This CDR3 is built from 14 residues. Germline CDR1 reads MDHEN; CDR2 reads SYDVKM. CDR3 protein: CTSTEVASNQPQHF. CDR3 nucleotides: TGTACCAGCACCGAAGTAGCGAGCAATCAGCCCCAGCATTTT.

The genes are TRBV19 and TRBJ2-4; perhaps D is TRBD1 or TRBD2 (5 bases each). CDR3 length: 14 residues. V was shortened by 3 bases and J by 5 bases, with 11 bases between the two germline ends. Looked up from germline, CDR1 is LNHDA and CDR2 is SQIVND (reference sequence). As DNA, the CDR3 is TGTGCCAGTAGTATTAGAGGGACCCAAAACATTCAGTACTTC. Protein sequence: CASSIRGTQNIQYF.

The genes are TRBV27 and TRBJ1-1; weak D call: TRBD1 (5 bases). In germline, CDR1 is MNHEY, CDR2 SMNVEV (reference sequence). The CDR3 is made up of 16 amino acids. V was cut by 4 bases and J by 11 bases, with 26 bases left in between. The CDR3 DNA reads TGTGCCAGCAGTTCCCCTAGGGACGACGGGCGAAATAGGGCTTTCTTT. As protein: CASSSPRDDGRNRAFF.

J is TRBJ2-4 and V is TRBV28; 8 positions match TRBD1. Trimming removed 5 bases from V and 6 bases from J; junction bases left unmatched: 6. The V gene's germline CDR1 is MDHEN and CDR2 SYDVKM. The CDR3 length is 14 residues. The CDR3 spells CASSAQGALNIQYF. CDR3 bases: TGTGCCAGCAGTGCTCAGGGGGCCTTAAACATTCAGTACTTC.

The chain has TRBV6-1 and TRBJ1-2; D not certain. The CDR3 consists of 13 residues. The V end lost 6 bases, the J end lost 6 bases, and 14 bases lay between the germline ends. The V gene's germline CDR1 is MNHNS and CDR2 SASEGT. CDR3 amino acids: CASRIRGMDGYTF. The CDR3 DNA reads TGTGCCAGCAGGATACGAGGTATGGATGGCTACACCTTC.

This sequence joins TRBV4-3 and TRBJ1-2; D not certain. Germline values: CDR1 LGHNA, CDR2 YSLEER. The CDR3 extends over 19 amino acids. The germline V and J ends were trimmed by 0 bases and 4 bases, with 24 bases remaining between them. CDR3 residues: CASSQDYSPWVYGVYGYTF. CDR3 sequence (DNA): TGCGCCAGCAGCCAAGATTATTCCCCCTGGGTGTATGGAGTCTATGGCTACACCTTC.

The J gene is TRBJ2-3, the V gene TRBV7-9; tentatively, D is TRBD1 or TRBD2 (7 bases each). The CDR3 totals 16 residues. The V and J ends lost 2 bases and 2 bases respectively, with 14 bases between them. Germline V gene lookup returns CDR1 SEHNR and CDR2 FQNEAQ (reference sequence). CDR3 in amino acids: CASSLFGGTDTDTQYF. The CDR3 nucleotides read TGTGCCAGCAGCTTATTCGGGGGGACAGACACAGATACGCAGTATTTT.

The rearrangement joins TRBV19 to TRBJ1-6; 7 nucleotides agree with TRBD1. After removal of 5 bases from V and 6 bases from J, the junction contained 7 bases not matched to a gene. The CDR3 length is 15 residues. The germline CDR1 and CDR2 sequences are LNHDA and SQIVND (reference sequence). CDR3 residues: CASSFGTARNSPLHF. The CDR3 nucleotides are TGTGCCAGTAGTTTTGGGACAGCACGTAATTCACCCCTCCACTTT.

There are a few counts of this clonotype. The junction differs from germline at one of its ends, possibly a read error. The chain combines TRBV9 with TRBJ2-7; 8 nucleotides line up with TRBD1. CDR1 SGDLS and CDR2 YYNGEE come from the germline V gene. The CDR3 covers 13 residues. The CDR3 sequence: CASSREDRAVSHF. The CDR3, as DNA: TGTGCCAGCAGCAGAGAGGACAGGGCCGTGAGCCACTTC.

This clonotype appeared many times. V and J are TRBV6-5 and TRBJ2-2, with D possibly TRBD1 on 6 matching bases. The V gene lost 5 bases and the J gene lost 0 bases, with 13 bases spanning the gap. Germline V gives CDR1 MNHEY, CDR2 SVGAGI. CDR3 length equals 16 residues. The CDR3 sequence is CASSRDRFPNTGELFF. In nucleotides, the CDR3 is TGTGCCAGCAGTCGCGACAGGTTTCCGAACACCGGGGAGCTGTTTTTT.

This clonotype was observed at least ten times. The CDR3 is CASSGTGGNEKLFF. CDR3 sequence (DNA): TGTGCCAGCAGCGGGACAGGGGGTAATGAAAAACTGTTTTTT. The chain links TRBV2 to TRBJ1-4; 11 bases line up with TRBD1. CDR3 size: 14 residues. Germline V gene sequence: CDR1 SNHLY, CDR2 FYNNEI. The J segment lost 4 bases and the V segment lost 6 bases, leaving 1 base of the junction unmatched.

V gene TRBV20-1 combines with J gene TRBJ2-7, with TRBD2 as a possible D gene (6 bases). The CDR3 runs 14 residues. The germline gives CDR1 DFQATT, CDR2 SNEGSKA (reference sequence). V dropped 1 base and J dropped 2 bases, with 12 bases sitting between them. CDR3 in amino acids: CSARGGRSTYEQYF. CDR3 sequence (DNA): TGCAGTGCTAGAGGAGGGAGGTCTACCTACGAGCAGTACTTC.

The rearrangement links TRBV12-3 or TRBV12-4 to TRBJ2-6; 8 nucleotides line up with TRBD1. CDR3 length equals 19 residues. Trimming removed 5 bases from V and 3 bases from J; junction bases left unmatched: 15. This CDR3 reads CASSPLRQGIVGGANVLTF. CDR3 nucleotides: TGTGCCAGCAGTCCGCTAAGACAGGGGATAGTAGGTGGGGCCAACGTCCTGACTTTC.

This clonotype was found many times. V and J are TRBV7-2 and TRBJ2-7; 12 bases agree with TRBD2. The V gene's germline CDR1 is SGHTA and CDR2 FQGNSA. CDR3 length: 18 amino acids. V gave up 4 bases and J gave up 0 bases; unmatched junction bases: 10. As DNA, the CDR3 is TGTGCCAGCAGCTCCCCCCGGACTAGCGGGGATTTCTCCTACGAGCAGTACGTC. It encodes CASSSPRTSGDFSYEQYV.

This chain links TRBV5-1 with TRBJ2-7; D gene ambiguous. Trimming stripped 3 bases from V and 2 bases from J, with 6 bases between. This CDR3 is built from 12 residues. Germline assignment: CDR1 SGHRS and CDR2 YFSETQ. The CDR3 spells CASSSKPYEQYF. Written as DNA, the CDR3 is TGCGCCAGCAGCTCAAAGCCCTACGAGCAGTACTTC.

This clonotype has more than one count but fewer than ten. For the CDR3, the DNA is TGTGCCAGTAGCGGTGTAGAGAATGAGCAGTTCTTC. Protein sequence: CASSGVENEQFF. The rearrangement uses TRBV5-4 and TRBJ2-1; D may be TRBD2 (6 bases). This CDR3 has 12 residues. Trimming shortened V by 8 bases and J by 7 bases, and 13 bases separated the two germline ends. Germline CDR1 and CDR2: SGHNT and YYREEE (reference sequence).

This CDR3 reads CASSSPGAPGGSPLHF. The CDR3 bases are TGTGCCAGCAGCTCCCCGGGGGCCCCGGGGGGTTCACCCCTCCACTTT. The J gene is TRBJ1-6, the V gene TRBV7-6, with a weak D call TRBD1 (6 bases). V shed 4 bases and J shed 9 bases, with 19 bases lying between them. Germline CDR1 is SGHVS and CDR2 is FNYEAQ. The CDR3 is 16 residues long.

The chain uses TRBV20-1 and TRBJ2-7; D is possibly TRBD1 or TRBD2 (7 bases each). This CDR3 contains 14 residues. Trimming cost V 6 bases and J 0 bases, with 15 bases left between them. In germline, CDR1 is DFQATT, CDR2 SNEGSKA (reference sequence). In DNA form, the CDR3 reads TGCAGTGCCATGAAGCGGGACAGCTCCTACGAGCAGTACGTC. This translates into CSAMKRDSSYEQYV.

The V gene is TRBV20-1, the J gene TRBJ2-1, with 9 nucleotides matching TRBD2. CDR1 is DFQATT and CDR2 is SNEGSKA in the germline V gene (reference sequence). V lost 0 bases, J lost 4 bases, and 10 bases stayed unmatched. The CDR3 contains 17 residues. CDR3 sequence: CSARDPMSGGMYNEQFF. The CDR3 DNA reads TGCAGTGCTAGAGACCCCATGAGCGGGGGGATGTACAATGAGCAGTTCTTC.

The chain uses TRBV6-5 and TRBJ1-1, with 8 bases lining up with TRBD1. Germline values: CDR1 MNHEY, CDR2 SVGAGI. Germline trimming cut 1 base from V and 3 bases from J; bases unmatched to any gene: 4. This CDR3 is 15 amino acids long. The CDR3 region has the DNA TGTGCCAGCAGTTACTTTGGACAGGGTTACACTGAAGCTTTCTTT. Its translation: CASSYFGQGYTEAFF.

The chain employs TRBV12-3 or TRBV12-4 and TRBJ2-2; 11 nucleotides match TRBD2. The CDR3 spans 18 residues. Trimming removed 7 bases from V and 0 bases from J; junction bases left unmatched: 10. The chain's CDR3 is CASTPGSGGATNTGELFF. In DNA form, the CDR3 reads TGTGCCAGCACCCCGGGTAGCGGGGGGGCAACGAACACCGGGGAGCTGTTTTTT.

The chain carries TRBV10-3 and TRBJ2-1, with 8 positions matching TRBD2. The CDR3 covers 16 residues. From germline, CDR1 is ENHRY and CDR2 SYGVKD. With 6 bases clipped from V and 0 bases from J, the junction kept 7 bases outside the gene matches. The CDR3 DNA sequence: TGTGCCATCAGCCCACTAGCGGAGAGCTCCTACAATGAGCAGTTCTTC. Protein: CAISPLAESSYNEQFF.

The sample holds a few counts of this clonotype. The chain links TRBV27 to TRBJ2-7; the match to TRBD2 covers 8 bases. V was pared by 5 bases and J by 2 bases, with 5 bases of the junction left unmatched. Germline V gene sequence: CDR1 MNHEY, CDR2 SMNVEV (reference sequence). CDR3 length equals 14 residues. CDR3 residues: CASSSGGTTYEQYV. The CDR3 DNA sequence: TGTGCCAGCAGTAGCGGGGGCACTACCTACGAGCAGTACGTC.

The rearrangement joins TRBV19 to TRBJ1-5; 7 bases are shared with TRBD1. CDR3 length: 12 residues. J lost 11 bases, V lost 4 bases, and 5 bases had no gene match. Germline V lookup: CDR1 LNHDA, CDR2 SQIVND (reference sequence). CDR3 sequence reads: CASSTGDSTQHF. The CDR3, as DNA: TGTGCCAGTAGTACGGGGGACAGCACCCAGCATTTT.

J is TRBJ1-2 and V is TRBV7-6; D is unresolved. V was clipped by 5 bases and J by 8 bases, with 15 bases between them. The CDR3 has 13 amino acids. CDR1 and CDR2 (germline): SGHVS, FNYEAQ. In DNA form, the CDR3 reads TGTGCCAGCAGCCAGGCTGGGAAAGAGGGCTACACCTTC. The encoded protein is CASSQAGKEGYTF.

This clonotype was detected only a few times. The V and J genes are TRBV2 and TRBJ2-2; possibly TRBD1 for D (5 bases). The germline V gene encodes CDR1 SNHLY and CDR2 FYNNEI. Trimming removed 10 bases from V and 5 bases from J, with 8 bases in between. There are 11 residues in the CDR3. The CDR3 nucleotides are TGTGCCACCCCAGGGACCGGGGAGCTGTTTTTT. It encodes CATPGTGELFF. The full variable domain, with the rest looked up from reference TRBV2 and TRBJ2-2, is EPEVTQTPSHQVTQMGQEVILRCVPISNHLYFYWYRQILGQKVEFLVSFYNNEISEKSEIFDDQFSVERPDGSNFTLKIRSTKLEDSAMYFCATPGTGELFFGEGSRLTVL.

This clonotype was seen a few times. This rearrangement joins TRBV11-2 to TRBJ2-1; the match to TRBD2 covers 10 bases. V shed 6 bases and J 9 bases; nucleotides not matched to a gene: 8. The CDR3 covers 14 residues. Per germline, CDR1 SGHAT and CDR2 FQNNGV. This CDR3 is CASSTERGGGEQFF. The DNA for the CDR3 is TGTGCCAGCAGTACCGAGCGGGGGGGTGGTGAGCAGTTCTTC.

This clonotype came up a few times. CDR3 coding DNA: TGTGCCAGCAGTACGGGACTAGCGGGGGCTACGAGCTCCTACAATGAGCAGTTCTTC. It specifies CASSTGLAGATSSYNEQFF. This chain uses TRBV6-1 with TRBJ2-1; 14 positions agree with TRBD2. The germline CDR1 and CDR2 sequences are MNHNS and SASEGT. Unmatched junction bases numbered 9, after V lost 5 bases and J lost 0 bases. This CDR3 has 19 residues.

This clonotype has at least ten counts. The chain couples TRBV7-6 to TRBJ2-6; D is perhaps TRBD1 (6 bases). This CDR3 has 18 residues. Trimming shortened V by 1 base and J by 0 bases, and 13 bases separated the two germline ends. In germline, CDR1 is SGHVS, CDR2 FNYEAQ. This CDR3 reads CASSLGTASTSGANVLTF. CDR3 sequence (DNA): TGTGCCAGCAGCTTAGGGACAGCGAGCACCTCTGGGGCCAACGTCCTGACTTTC.

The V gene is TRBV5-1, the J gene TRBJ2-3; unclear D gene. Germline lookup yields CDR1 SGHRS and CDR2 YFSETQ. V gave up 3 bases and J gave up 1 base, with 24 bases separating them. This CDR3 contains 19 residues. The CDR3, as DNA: TGCGCCAGCAGCTACCTCGGCAGAACTAAGGTCACGCGCACAGATACGCAGTATTTT. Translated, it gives CASSYLGRTKVTRTDTQYF.

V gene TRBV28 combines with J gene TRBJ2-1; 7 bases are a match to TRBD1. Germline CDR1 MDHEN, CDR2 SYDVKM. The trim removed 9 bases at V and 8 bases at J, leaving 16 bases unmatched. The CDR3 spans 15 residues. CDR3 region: CASSRGQAFVDEQFF. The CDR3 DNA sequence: TGTGCCAGTAGTCGTGGACAGGCGTTTGTGGATGAGCAGTTCTTC.

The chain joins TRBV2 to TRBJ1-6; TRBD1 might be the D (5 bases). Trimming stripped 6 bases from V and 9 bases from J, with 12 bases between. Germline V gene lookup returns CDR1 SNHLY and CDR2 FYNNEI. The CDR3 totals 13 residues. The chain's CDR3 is CASRPQGISPLHF. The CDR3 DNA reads TGTGCCAGCAGACCTCAGGGAATTTCACCCCTCCACTTT. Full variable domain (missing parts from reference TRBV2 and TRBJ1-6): EPEVTQTPSHQVTQMGQEVILRCVPISNHLYFYWYRQILGQKVEFLVSFYNNEISEKSEIFDDQFSVERPDGSNFTLKIRSTKLEDSAMYFCASRPQGISPLHFGNGTRLTVT.